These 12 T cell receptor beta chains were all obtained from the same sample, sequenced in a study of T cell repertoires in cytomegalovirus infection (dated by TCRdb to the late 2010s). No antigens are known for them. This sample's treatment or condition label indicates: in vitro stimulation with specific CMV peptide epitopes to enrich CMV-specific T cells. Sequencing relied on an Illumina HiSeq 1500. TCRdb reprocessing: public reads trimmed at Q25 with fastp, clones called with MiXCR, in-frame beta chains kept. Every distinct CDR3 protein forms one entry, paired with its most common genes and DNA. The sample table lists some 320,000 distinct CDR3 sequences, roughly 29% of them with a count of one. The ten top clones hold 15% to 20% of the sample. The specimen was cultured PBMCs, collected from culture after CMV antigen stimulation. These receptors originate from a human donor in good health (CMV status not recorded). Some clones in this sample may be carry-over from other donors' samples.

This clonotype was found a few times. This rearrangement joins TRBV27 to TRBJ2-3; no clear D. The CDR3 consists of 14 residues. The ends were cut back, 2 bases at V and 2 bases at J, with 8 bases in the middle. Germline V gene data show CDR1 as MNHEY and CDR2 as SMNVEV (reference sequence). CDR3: CASSLGRPTDTQYF. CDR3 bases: TGTGCCAGCAGTTTAGGTCGCCCCACAGATACGCAGTATTTT.

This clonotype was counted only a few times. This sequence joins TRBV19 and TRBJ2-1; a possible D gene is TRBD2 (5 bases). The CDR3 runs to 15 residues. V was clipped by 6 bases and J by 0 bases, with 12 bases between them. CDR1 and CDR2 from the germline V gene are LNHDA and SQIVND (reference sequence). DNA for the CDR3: TGTGCCAGTAGAGAGTATGGGAGCTCCTACAATGAGCAGTTCTTC. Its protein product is CASREYGSSYNEQFF.

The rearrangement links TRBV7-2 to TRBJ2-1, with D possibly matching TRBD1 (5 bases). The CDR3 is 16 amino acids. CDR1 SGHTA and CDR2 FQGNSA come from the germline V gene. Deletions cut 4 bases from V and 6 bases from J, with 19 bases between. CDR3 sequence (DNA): TGTGCCAGCAGCTCCTCGCCAGGGTGGGCCACCAATGAGCAGTTCTTC. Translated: CASSSSPGWATNEQFF.

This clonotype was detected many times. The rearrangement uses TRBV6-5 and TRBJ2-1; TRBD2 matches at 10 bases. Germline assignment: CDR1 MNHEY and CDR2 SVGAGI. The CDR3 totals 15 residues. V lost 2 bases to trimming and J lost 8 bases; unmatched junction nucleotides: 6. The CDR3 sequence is CASSYASGRVDEQFF. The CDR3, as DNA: TGTGCCAGCAGTTACGCTAGCGGGAGAGTCGATGAGCAGTTCTTC.

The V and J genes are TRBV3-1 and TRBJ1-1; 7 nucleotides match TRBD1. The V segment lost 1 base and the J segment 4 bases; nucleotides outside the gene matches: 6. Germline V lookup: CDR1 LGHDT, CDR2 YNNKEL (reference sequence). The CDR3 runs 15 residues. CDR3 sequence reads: CASSQGQGDTTEAFF. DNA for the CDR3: TGTGCCAGCAGCCAAGGGCAGGGGGATACCACTGAAGCTTTCTTT.

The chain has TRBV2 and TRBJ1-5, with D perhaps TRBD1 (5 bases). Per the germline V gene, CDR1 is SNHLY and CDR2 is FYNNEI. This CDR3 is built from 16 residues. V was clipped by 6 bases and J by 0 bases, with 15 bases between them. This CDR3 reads CASSRDSPYSNQPQHF. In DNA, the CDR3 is TGTGCCAGCAGCCGTGACAGCCCGTATAGCAATCAGCCCCAGCATTTT.

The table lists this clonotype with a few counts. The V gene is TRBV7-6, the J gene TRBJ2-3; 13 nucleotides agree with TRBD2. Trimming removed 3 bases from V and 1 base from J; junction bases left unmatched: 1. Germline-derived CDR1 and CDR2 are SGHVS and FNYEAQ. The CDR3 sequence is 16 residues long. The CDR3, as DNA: TGTGCCAGCAGCTTCGGACTAGCGGGAGGCACAGATACGCAGTATTTT. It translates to CASSFGLAGGTDTQYF. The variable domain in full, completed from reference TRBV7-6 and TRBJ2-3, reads GAGVSQSPRYKVTKRGQDVALRCDPISGHVSLYWYRQALGQGPEFLTYFNYEAQQDKSGLPNDRFSAERPEGSISTLTIQRTEQRDSAMYRCASSFGLAGGTDTQYFGPGTRLTVL.

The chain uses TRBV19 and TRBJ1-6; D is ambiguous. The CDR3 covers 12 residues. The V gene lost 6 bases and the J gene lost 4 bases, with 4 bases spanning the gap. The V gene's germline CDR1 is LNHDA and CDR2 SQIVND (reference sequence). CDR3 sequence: CASRQYNSPLHF. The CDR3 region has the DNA TGTGCCAGTAGACAGTATAATTCACCCCTCCACTTT.

CDR3 residues: CASSLAQRERYEQYF. The CDR3 nucleotides read TGTGCCAGCAGCTTAGCGCAGCGGGAGCGATACGAGCAGTACTTC. This chain uses TRBV7-2 with TRBJ2-7; the match to TRBD2 covers 8 bases. With 0 bases clipped from V and 4 bases from J, the junction kept 5 bases outside the gene matches. The length of the CDR3 is 15 residues. From germline, CDR1 is SGHTA and CDR2 FQGNSA.

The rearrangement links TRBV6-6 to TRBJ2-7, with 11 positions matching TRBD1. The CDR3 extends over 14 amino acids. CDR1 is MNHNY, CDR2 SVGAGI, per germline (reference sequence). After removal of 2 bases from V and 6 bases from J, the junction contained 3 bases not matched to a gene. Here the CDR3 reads CASSYRDRGGEQYF. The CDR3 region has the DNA TGTGCCAGCAGTTACAGGGACAGGGGGGGCGAGCAGTACTTC.

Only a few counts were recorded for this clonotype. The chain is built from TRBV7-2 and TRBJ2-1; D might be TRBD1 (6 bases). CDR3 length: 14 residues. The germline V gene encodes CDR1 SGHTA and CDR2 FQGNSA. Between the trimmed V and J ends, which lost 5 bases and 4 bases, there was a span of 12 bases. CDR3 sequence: CASSPRQEYNEQFF. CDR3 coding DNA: TGTGCCAGCAGCCCACGACAGGAGTACAATGAGCAGTTCTTC.

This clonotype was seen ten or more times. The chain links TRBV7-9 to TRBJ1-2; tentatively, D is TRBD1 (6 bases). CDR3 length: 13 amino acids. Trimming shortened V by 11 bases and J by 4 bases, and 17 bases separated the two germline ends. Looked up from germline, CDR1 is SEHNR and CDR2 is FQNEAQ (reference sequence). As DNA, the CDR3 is TGTGCCGGCTCGGGAGGGGGTGGCTATGGCTACACCTTC. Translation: CAGSGGGGYGYTF.